A selection of T cell receptor beta chains follows, all from one sample in a study of T cell repertoires in cytomegalovirus infection. TCRdb reanalysed the reads using MiXCR and keeps one entry per CDR3 protein. The sample carries about 920,000 distinct CDR3 sequences, around 32% recorded once. What these receptors recognize is not known. Sequencing was performed on cultured CD8+ T cells from PBMCs, taken from culture after CMV antigen stimulation. All receptors come from a human donor in good health (CMV status not recorded). Some clones in this sample may be carry-over from other donors' samples. Each CDR3 is given with its conserved first and last residue. A D gene is named only where the DNA matches it firmly. Clone size is stated in some rows and not others, as once, few, many or a class when expanded.

d_call | clone_size | j_call | v_call | cdr3_nt | cdr3_aa
TRBD1 | few | TRBJ1-5 | TRBV27 | TGTGCCAGCAGTCTCCGACAGGGGCAAGATCGCAATCAGCCCCAGCATTTT | CASSLRQGQDRNQPQHF
TRBD1 | many | TRBJ2-3 | TRBV6-6 | TGTGCCAGCAGATACCTACCCGGGACAGGGGAAACAGATACGCAGTATTTT | CASRYLPGTGETDTQYF
NA | NA | TRBJ2-6 | TRBV10-2 | TGCGCCAGCAGTGAGCTGCCTTTAAGACAGCGCTCTGGGGCCAACGTCCTGACTTTC | CASSELPLRQRSGANVLTF
NA | few | TRBJ1-4 | TRBV4-1 | TGCGCCAGCAGCCAAGAAGGGGGGCCGGCCCAAAAACTGTTTTTT | CASSQEGGPAQKLFF
TRBD1 | few | TRBJ2-7 | TRBV7-9 | TGTGCCAGCAGCTCTCCGGGACAGAGGGCCTACGAGCAGTACTTC | CASSSPGQRAYEQYF
NA | few | TRBJ1-1 | TRBV6-2/TRBV6-3 | TGTGCCAGCAGTTCAGGGGAAGCTTTCTTT | CASSSGEAFF
NA | NA | TRBJ1-3 | TRBV7-2 | TGTGCCAGCAACCAACTTTTGGGTTGGCAGGGGACCAATTGGGTTGGAAACACCATATATTTT | CASNQLLGWQGTNWVGNTIYF
NA | once | TRBJ2-7 | TRBV5-1 | TGCGCCAGCAGCTTGCCGTCCGACGGATCCTACGAGCAGTACTTC | CASSLPSDGSYEQYF
TRBD2 | NA | TRBJ2-2 | TRBV4-3 | TGCGCCAGCAGCTACGTAGCGGGGGGAACTAACACCGGGGAGCTGTTTTTT | CASSYVAGGTNTGELFF
TRBD1 | few | TRBJ2-3 | TRBV12-3/TRBV12-4 | TGTGCCAGCAGACGGACAGGGGGCGCGGGAGATACGCAGTATTTT | CASRRTGGAGDTQYF
TRBD1 | few | TRBJ2-7 | TRBV7-9 | TGTGCCAGCAGCTCCAACCGGGACAGGGGAAACCACGAGCAGTACTTC | CASSSNRDRGNHEQYF
TRBD1 | NA | TRBJ1-1 | TRBV5-5 | TGTGCCAGCAGCGTGGACAGGGGGCATACTGAAGCTTTCTTT | CASSVDRGHTEAFF
TRBD1 | NA | TRBJ2-1 | TRBV4-3 | TGCGCCAGCAGCCAAGATCCCAACGATTTTGACAGGGCTGAGCAGTTCTTC | CASSQDPNDFDRAEQFF
NA | few | TRBJ1-2 | TRBV27 | TGTGCCAGCAGTTTATTAACACAAGACGGGATCTATGGCTACACCTTC | CASSLLTQDGIYGYTF
NA | NA | TRBJ2-1 | TRBV27 | TGTGCCAGCAGTCCACGAAGCGGACCCTCCTACAATGAGCAGTTCTTC | CASSPRSGPSYNEQFF
TRBD2 | few | TRBJ2-2 | TRBV12-3/TRBV12-4 | TGTGCCAGCAGTTTAACCAGCGGGGGGCCGGAGCTGTTTTTT | CASSLTSGGPELFF
NA | NA | TRBJ1-4 | TRBV15 | TGTGCCACCAGCCCGAGCTCCCGGCCCGGGGAAAAACTGTTTTTT | CATSPSSRPGEKLFF
NA | NA | TRBJ2-7 | TRBV27 | TGTGCCAGCAGTTTATATGGCGGAACCTACGAGCAGTACTTC | CASSLYGGTYEQYF
NA | many | TRBJ1-5 | TRBV6-1 | TGTGCCAGCAGTGGGTCGTTGAATAGCAATCAGCCCCAGCATTTT | CASSGSLNSNQPQHF
NA | NA | TRBJ2-2 | TRBV7-9 | TGTGCCAGCAGCACATCCTACACCGGGGAGCTGTTTTTT | CASSTSYTGELFF
TRBD2 | many | TRBJ2-3 | TRBV12-3/TRBV12-4 | TGTGCCAGCAGTCCTCCGGGACTAGAAACGGATTTT | CASSPPGLETDF
NA | NA | TRBJ1-2 | TRBV12-5 | TGTGCTAGTGGTTTGGGCGGCAGAGTCTATGGCTACACCTTC | CASGLGGRVYGYTF
TRBD1 | NA | TRBJ1-4 | TRBV4-3 | TGCGCCAGCAGCCAAGGACCGCTCGGGACAGGGAATGAAAAACTGTTTTTT | CASSQGPLGTGNEKLFF
NA | many | TRBJ2-1 | TRBV10-2 | TGCGCCAGCAGTGAGGGCTTACCCTCCTACAATGAGCAGTTCTTC | CASSEGLPSYNEQFF
NA | NA | TRBJ2-7 | TRBV20-1 | TGCAGTGCTAGGTGGCTAGAAAGAGGCTACGAGCAGTACTTC | CSARWLERGYEQYF
NA | NA | TRBJ2-7 | TRBV12-3/TRBV12-4 | TGTGCCAGCAGTTTGGTAGCCAGCTCCTACAATGAGCAGTACTTC | CASSLVASSYNEQYF
NA | NA | TRBJ1-5 | TRBV19 | TGTGCCACCCAAAGGGCAGGGGGCAATCAGCCCCAGCATTTT | CATQRAGGNQPQHF
NA | few | TRBJ2-3 | TRBV6-1 | TGTGCCAGCAGCCTTAATATGGATACGCAGTATTTT | CASSLNMDTQYF
TRBD2 | few | TRBJ2-3 | TRBV29-1 | TGCAGCGTTGAAGATCTGGCGGGGGACTCCACAGATACGCAGTATTTT | CSVEDLAGDSTDTQYF
NA | NA | TRBJ1-5 | TRBV27 | TGTGCCAGCAGTTTACGGGGGTCCGGCAATCAGTCCCAGCATTTT | CASSLRGSGNQSQHF
TRBD1 | NA | TRBJ1-2 | TRBV5-4 | TGTGCCAGCAGCTTTGGGACAGGGGGGTTCTACACCTTC | CASSFGTGGFYTF
TRBD2 | many | TRBJ2-7 | TRBV6-1 | TGTGCCAGCAGTCGGGGACTAGCGGGGGCCTACGAGCAGTACTTC | CASSRGLAGAYEQYF
TRBD2 | few | TRBJ2-1 | TRBV5-1 | TGCGCCAGCAGCTTGGGAAGACTAGCCGATGAGCAGTTCTTC | CASSLGRLADEQFF
NA | NA | TRBJ2-4 | TRBV11-2 | TGTGCCAGCACCGATGGTATTGAGGTAGCCAAAAACATTCAGTACTTC | CASTDGIEVAKNIQYF
NA | NA | TRBJ1-1 | TRBV3-1 | TGTGCCAGCAGCATTGGGTTTGGAGACACTGAAGCTTTCTTT | CASSIGFGDTEAFF
NA | few | TRBJ1-2 | TRBV12-3/TRBV12-4 | TGTGCCAGCAGTTTAATTGTTCTTGATGGCTACACCTTC | CASSLIVLDGYTF
NA | NA | TRBJ2-1 | TRBV11-3 | TGTGCCAGCAGCTTATCGGGGCTGGGGTCCTACAATGAGCAGTTCTTC | CASSLSGLGSYNEQFF
NA | NA | TRBJ2-3 | TRBV27 | TGTGCCAGCAGAATAACACTTCACACAGATACGCAGTATTTT | CASRITLHTDTQYF
TRBD2 | NA | TRBJ2-1 | TRBV11-3 | TGTGCCAGCAGCTCTGGACTAGCGGGGACGCGTTCTGGGTTCTTC | CASSSGLAGTRSGFF
NA | few | TRBJ2-3 | TRBV6-6 | TGTGCCAGCAGTTACCCTGCAGGCCGTAGCACAGATACGCAGTATTTT | CASSYPAGRSTDTQYF
TRBD1 | many | TRBJ1-2 | TRBV27 | TGTGCCAGCAGTGCCGGGACAGGGGGAAGGTTCGGCTACACCTTC | CASSAGTGGRFGYTF
NA | few | TRBJ2-6 | TRBV19 | TGTGCCAGTATCGACAGAGGGGCCTTTGGGGCCAACGTCCTGACTTTC | CASIDRGAFGANVLTF